The 5 T cell receptor beta chains reported below all come from one sample, sequenced in a study of regulatory T cells in long-lasting Graves disease. Documented time point: newly diagnosed GD, antithyroid drugs for less than 3 months. With RNA extracted from PBMCs as input, the TCR library was made. For TCR beta, libraries came from iRepertoire HTBI primers and Arm-PCR of CDR3 regions. TCRdb itself ran the multiplex PCR reads through MiXCR, one entry per CDR3 protein. The sample holds roughly 610,000 distinct CDR3 sequences; 15% to 20% are singletons and the top ten take about 20%. These data were also reused for a study on T cells in Graves' hyperthyroidism and ophthalmopathy.

Sequenced here: peripheral blood mononuclear cells (PBMCs), sampled at new diagnosis, from a patient treated with antithyroid drugs. The receptors shown here come from a woman in her twenties or thirties with Graves disease.

In its sample, this clonotype was seen a few times. J is TRBJ1-2 and V is TRBV20-1, with 9 bases fitting TRBD1. Trimming at V came to 4 bases and at J to 4 bases, leaving 7 bases not matched to a gene. Germline CDR1 reads DFQATT; CDR2 reads SNEGSKA (reference sequence). The CDR3 has 14 amino acids. CDR3 protein: CSATDRGLFYGYTF. The CDR3 coding sequence is TGCAGTGCTACGGACAGGGGTTTATTCTATGGCTACACCTTC.

This clonotype has a handful of counts. The V call is TRBV19, the J call TRBJ2-2, with D possibly TRBD1 on 5 matching bases. This CDR3 has 16 residues. The V gene lost 4 bases and the J gene lost 7 bases, with 19 bases spanning the gap. Germline V gives CDR1 LNHDA, CDR2 SQIVND (reference sequence). The CDR3 nucleotides read TGTGCCAGTAGTAGACTCGCAGGGCGCGCCGGCGGGGAGCTGTTTTTT. As protein: CASSRLAGRAGGELFF.

The sample holds many counts of this clonotype. The chain combines TRBV3-1 with TRBJ1-2; 11 positions agree with TRBD1. J gave up 6 bases and V 0 bases, and 3 bases lay outside the gene matches. Germline V gene data show CDR1 as LGHDT and CDR2 as YNNKEL (reference sequence). CDR3 length: 15 residues. The CDR3 reads CASSQERTGGHGYTF. CDR3 DNA sequence: TGTGCCAGCAGCCAAGAGAGGACAGGGGGCCATGGCTACACCTTC.

In this sample, this clonotype turned up many times. This chain joins TRBV3-1 and TRBJ2-1; 9 bases are a match to TRBD2. Per germline, CDR1 LGHDT and CDR2 YNNKEL (reference sequence). The CDR3 length is 11 residues. Trimming took 3 bases from V and 12 from J; bases not matched to a gene: 0. CDR3 in amino acids: CASSQTSGQFF. The CDR3, as DNA: TGTGCCAGCAGCCAGACTAGCGGGCAGTTCTTC.

J is TRBJ2-5 and V is TRBV18; the D gene could be TRBD1 or TRBD2 (5 bases each). Germline values: CDR1 KGHSH, CDR2 LQKENI. V dropped 3 bases and J dropped 4 bases, with 9 bases sitting between them. The CDR3 is 13 amino acids. CDR3 nucleotides: TGTGCCAGCTCACCGGGACCGTCAGAGACCCAGTACTTC. Its protein is CASSPGPSETQYF.